The T cell receptor beta chain described here comes from a study of cytomegalovirus exposure and HLA in healthy donors. Concerning this clone: The antigen is undetermined.

Overall study results and limits: Later analysis suggested links between common viral pathogens and several top significant clusters. In a later analysis, CMV-associated beta chains were mostly HLA-associated, it appeared.

It was with 60 Vbeta and 13 Jbeta primers that the PCR ran. Measured with immunoSEQ multiplex PCR; TCRdb has only the in-frame clones, and not every one. The profile shows about 77,000 clones, 78% of them singletons. This receptor was identified in a man in his forties in good health and CMV-seronegative. Specimen: PBMCs.

CDR3 sequence reads: CASSNKPGTGDSNQPQHF. DNA for the CDR3: TGTGCCAGCAGCAACAAACCCGGGACAGGGGATAGCAATCAGCCCCAGCATTTT. The V gene is TRBV7-9, the J gene TRBJ1-5; 10 nucleotides agree with TRBD1. The junction had 10 bases not matched to a gene; V was cut back by 5 bases and J by 0 bases. The CDR3 is 18 amino acids. Germline CDR1 and CDR2: SEHNR and FQNEAQ (reference sequence).